These T cell receptor beta chains were read from a single sample in a study of blood T cell repertoires in COVID-19. The repertoire was sequenced with immunoSEQ multiplex PCR; TCRdb's copy has only in-frame clones and lacks some. The sample includes over 200,000 clones, around 90% of them seen just once. Sequencing input: peripheral blood. These receptors were taken from a man aged 30 to 45 with COVID-19, enrolled during active disease. Each CDR3 is given with its conserved first and last residue. Fields, in order: clone size, D gene, V gene, J gene, CDR3 DNA, CDR3 protein. A D gene is named only where the DNA matches it firmly. A clone size is listed for some rows: how often the clone was seen (once, few, many), or a class if it is expanded.

NA,NA,TRBV27,TRBJ1-5,TGTGCCAGCAGTTCAGGGTCTGAGGGCAATCAGCCCCAGCATTTT,CASSSGSEGNQPQHF
NA,TRBD1,TRBV18,TRBJ2-6,TGTGCCAGCTCACCCCGGGACAGGGCCCCCTCTGGGGCCAACGTCCTGACTTTC,CASSPRDRAPSGANVLTF
NA,TRBD2,TRBV24-1,TRBJ2-1,TGTGCCACCAGTGATTTGAAGCGGGGGGGGTCCTACAATGAGCAGTTCTTC,CATSDLKRGGSYNEQFF
NA,TRBD1,TRBV5-4,TRBJ1-2,TGTGCCAGCAGCTTCACGGACAGGGTCTACTATGGCTACACCTTC,CASSFTDRVYYGYTF
NA,NA,TRBV9,TRBJ2-1,TGTGCCAGCACGGTGGGGGGAAGCTACAATGAGCAGTTCTTC,CASTVGGSYNEQFF
NA,NA,TRBV7-9,TRBJ1-3,TGTGCCAGCAGCTCCGCGGGCGGTGGGATCTCTGGAAACACCATATATTTT,CASSSAGGGISGNTIYF
NA,NA,TRBV25-1,TRBJ2-3,TGTGCCAGCAGTGGAGTCGGTCTAAGTACGCAGTATTTT,CASSGVGLSTQYF
once,NA,TRBV3-1/TRBV3-2,TRBJ2-2,TGTGCCAGCAGCCAAGGTTCAGGTAACACCGGGGAGCTGTTTTTT,CASSQGSGNTGELFF
NA,TRBD1,TRBV10-2,TRBJ1-3,TGCGCCAGCAGCCTGACAGGGGCTGGAAACACCATATATTTT,CASSLTGAGNTIYF
NA,TRBD2,TRBV3-1/TRBV3-2,TRBJ2-1,TGTGCCAGCAGCGGACTAGCGGGAGGGCCCCACTACAATGAGCAGTTCTTC,CASSGLAGGPHYNEQFF
NA,NA,TRBV2,TRBJ1-5,TGTGCCAGCAGTGGGGGGGGGCTTAGACGCAATCAGCCCCAGCATTTT,CASSGGGLRRNQPQHF
NA,NA,TRBV7-6,TRBJ1-2,TGTGCCAGCAGCTTTCAACTTCATGTCAGGGGCAAATTCCATGGCTACACCTTC,CASSFQLHVRGKFHGYTF
NA,TRBD2,TRBV18,TRBJ2-4,TGTGCCAGCTCACTATACCGAACTAGCGGGAGCCCCTCCGGGGCCAAAAACATTCAGTACTTC,CASSLYRTSGSPSGAKNIQYF
NA,TRBD1,TRBV5-4,TRBJ1-6,TGTGCCAGCAGCCCCTGGACAGGGAATTCACCCCTCCACTTT,CASSPWTGNSPLHF
NA,NA,TRBV4-2,TRBJ2-7,TGTGCCAGCAGCCAAGGGGGCGGACAAGTCTACGAGCAGTACTTC,CASSQGGGQVYEQYF
NA,TRBD1,TRBV4-2,TRBJ1-2,TGTGCCAGCAGCCAAGTTGAGGGGGCATCTGGCTACACCTTC,CASSQVEGASGYTF
NA,TRBD1,TRBV7-9,TRBJ1-1,TGTGCCAGCAGCTTAGTTTCCGGGACAGGTGAAGCTTTCTTT,CASSLVSGTGEAFF
few,NA,TRBV5-6,TRBJ1-3,TGTGCCAGCAGTCCTCCGGCTGGAAACACCATATATTTT,CASSPPAGNTIYF
NA,NA,TRBV9,TRBJ2-3,TGTGCCAGCAACTCCGGGGGAGATACGCAGTATTTT,CASNSGGDTQYF
NA,NA,TRBV5-1,TRBJ2-4,TGCGCCAGCAGCTTGGGGGGCAGGGCCTTGGACATTCAGTACTTC,CASSLGGRALDIQYF
NA,TRBD2,TRBV12-5,TRBJ2-1,TGTGCTAGTGGTTTGGGGCTAGCGGGAGTCTTTGAGCAGTTCTTC,CASGLGLAGVFEQFF
NA,NA,TRBV5-6,TRBJ1-4,TGTGCCAGCAGCTTGTACAGACCTAATGAAAAACTGTTTTTT,CASSLYRPNEKLFF
NA,NA,TRBV25-1,TRBJ2-5,TGTGCCACCGAACTAACCGGGACACAAGAGACCCAGTACTTC,CATELTGTQETQYF
once,NA,TRBV6-5,TRBJ1-1,TGTGCCAGCAGACCGTACAGGGACACTGAAGCTTTCTTT,CASRPYRDTEAFF
NA,TRBD1,TRBV9,TRBJ2-7,TGTGCCAGCAGCGCTATCGGGACAGGGGACGAGCAGTACTTC,CASSAIGTGDEQYF
NA,NA,TRBV10-3,TRBJ2-7,TGTGCCCCCCTAAGGGCGGGCCGGGCCGTCTACGAGCAGTACTTC,CAPLRAGRAVYEQYF
NA,NA,TRBV7-6,TRBJ2-2,TGTGCCAGCAGCTTAGCATTAGGAGCGGGGGAGCTGTTTTTT,CASSLALGAGELFF
NA,TRBD1,TRBV4-1,TRBJ1-5,TGCGCCAGCAGCCAAGATCTCAGGGGTTGGACAGGGAGGCAGCCCCAGCATTTT,CASSQDLRGWTGRQPQHF
NA,NA,TRBV12-3/TRBV12-4,TRBJ1-2,TGTGCCAGCAGTTTCGCAGGGAAGTATGGCTACACCTTC,CASSFAGKYGYTF
NA,NA,TRBV5-5,TRBJ1-1,TGTGCCAGCAGCTTGTTGGGGGCCGGCACTGAAGCTTTCTTT,CASSLLGAGTEAFF
NA,TRBD1,TRBV6-6,TRBJ2-7,TGTGCCAGCAGTTACCCCCGGGACAGACCCTCTTGGGAGCAGTACTTC,CASSYPRDRPSWEQYF
NA,NA,TRBV18,TRBJ1-3,TGTGCCAGCTCACCGTCAGTCCAGGGATCTGGAAACACCATATATTTT,CASSPSVQGSGNTIYF
once,NA,TRBV30,TRBJ1-1,TGTGCCGGGAAGCAGGTGAACACTGAAGCTTTCTTT,CAGKQVNTEAFF
once,TRBD2,TRBV11-2,TRBJ2-1,TGTGCCAGCAGCCCACTTAGCGTCGGACTAGCTGGCAATGAGCAGTTCTTC,CASSPLSVGLAGNEQFF
NA,NA,TRBV6-6,TRBJ2-3,TGTGCCTTGGGCGGGGCAAGCACAGATACGCAGTATTTT,CALGGASTDTQYF
NA,TRBD1,TRBV5-1,TRBJ1-1,TGCGCCAGCAGCGCGGGACAGTTCTTGAAAACTGAAGCTTTCTTT,CASSAGQFLKTEAFF
once,TRBD1,TRBV19,TRBJ2-5,TGTGCCAGTAGTATGGGACAGGGGGGCCAAGAGACCCAGTACTTC,CASSMGQGGQETQYF
NA,NA,TRBV5-1,TRBJ2-3,TGCGCCAGCAGCTTTCAGGGCCCTTCAGATACGCAGTATTTT,CASSFQGPSDTQYF